One sample yielded the 16 T cell receptor beta chains listed below, sequenced in a study of blood T cell repertoires in COVID-19. Method: immunoSEQ multiplex PCR; TCRdb's copy keeps in-frame clones and lacks some. This sample has under 150,000 clones, with approximately 90% found just once. Sequenced input: peripheral blood. The receptor set was obtained from a human donor in a cohort sampled during active COVID-19.

The chain combines TRBV2 with TRBJ1-6; D gene unclear. Germline assignment: CDR1 SNHLY and CDR2 FYNNEI. This CDR3 has 13 amino acids. Trimming took off 1 base at V and 7 bases at J, with 5 bases between the two ends. Written as DNA, the CDR3 is TGTGCCAGCAGTGAAGGAGAAAATTCACCCCTCCACTTT. Residues: CASSEGENSPLHF.

V gene TRBV27 combines with J gene TRBJ2-3; TRBD2 aligns across 8 bases. This CDR3 contains 17 residues. The trim removed 3 bases at V and 3 bases at J, leaving 11 bases unmatched. CDR1 is MNHEY and CDR2 is SMNVEV in the germline V gene (reference sequence). CDR3 coding DNA: TGTGCCAGCAGTTTTCGAAAGACTAGCGCTTTGACAGATACGCAGTATTTT. Protein sequence: CASSFRKTSALTDTQYF.

The gene calls are TRBV18 and TRBJ2-1, with 10 nucleotides matching TRBD1. This CDR3 is built from 20 residues. The V and J ends lost 3 bases and 0 bases, in that order; junction bases with no gene match: 14. CDR1 is KGHSH, CDR2 LQKENI, per germline. In nucleotides, the CDR3 is TGTGCCAGCTCACCTTTGGACAGGGGGGCGGCCCCCCCCTCCTACAATGAGCAGTTCTTC. Protein sequence: CASSPLDRGAAPPSYNEQFF.

This chain uses TRBV19 with TRBJ1-1; D possibly corresponds to TRBD1 (5 bases). From germline, CDR1 is LNHDA and CDR2 SQIVND (reference sequence). Trimming took 0 bases from V and 6 from J, leaving 11 bases between them. There are 14 residues in the CDR3. This CDR3 is CASSIESDTAEAFF. DNA for the CDR3: TGTGCCAGTAGTATAGAATCGGACACTGCTGAAGCTTTCTTT.

This clone was detected a few times. This chain uses TRBV10-3 with TRBJ1-2; the match to TRBD1 covers 7 bases. Germline values: CDR1 ENHRY, CDR2 SYGVKD. With V trimmed by 2 bases and J by 5 bases, 11 bases remained unmatched. This CDR3 has 16 amino acids. The CDR3, as DNA: TGTGCCATCAGTGAGATGGAGGGGGCGCCCCTTTATGGCTACACCTTC. Its protein product is CAISEMEGAPLYGYTF.

The CDR3 nucleotides are TGTGCCAGCAGCCAAGGAAGGGACACCTATAATTCACCCCTCCACTTT. The encoded protein is CASSQGRDTYNSPLHF. The genes are TRBV4-2 and TRBJ1-6; tentative D call: TRBD1 (6 bases). The V end lost 1 base, the J end lost 2 bases, and 9 bases lay between the germline ends. The germline CDR1 and CDR2 sequences are LGHNA and YNFKEQ. CDR3 length equals 16 residues.

V gene TRBV19 combines with J gene TRBJ2-5, with a tentative D call TRBD1 (5 bases). In germline, CDR1 is LNHDA, CDR2 SQIVND (reference sequence). The V end lost 5 bases, the J end lost 7 bases, and 20 bases lay between the germline ends. This CDR3 spans 15 amino acids. This CDR3 is CASSLTENSRGTQYF. The CDR3 nucleotides read TGTGCCAGTAGTCTAACAGAGAACTCTAGGGGGACCCAGTACTTC.

The chain uses TRBV6-5 and TRBJ2-7; D is possibly TRBD1 (5 bases). V was shortened by 2 bases and J by 4 bases, with 9 bases between the two germline ends. The CDR3 is 13 amino acids. Germline V gene lookup returns CDR1 MNHEY and CDR2 SVGAGI. For the CDR3, the DNA is TGTGCCAGCAGTTACGACAGAAGATACGAGCAGTACTTC. As protein: CASSYDRRYEQYF.

J is TRBJ1-2 and V is TRBV27, with 9 bases that match TRBD1. Germline-derived CDR1 and CDR2 are MNHEY and SMNVEV (reference sequence). The CDR3 length is 18 residues. V lost 4 bases and J lost 6; bases outside the gene matches: 18. CDR3 in DNA: TGTGCCAGCAGTTGGCATATGCTTGGAACAGGGGGCGTGGATGGCTACACCTTC. Translated: CASSWHMLGTGGVDGYTF.

This clone was observed a handful of times. The chain recombines TRBV25-1 with TRBJ1-4; possible D gene TRBD1, 6 bases. V shed 8 bases and J shed 1 base, with 11 bases lying between them. The CDR3 is 14 amino acids. Germline CDR1 and CDR2: MGHDK and SYGVNS. Here the CDR3 DNA reads TGTGCCAGCGGCAGGGGAGTAACTAATGAAAAACTGTTTTTT. It codes for CASGRGVTNEKLFF.

The CDR3 here is CASSPGLPSETQYF. Here the CDR3 DNA reads TGTGCCAGCAGCCCGGGACTACCCTCGGAGACCCAGTACTTC. The V call is TRBV5-4, the J call TRBJ2-5; 7 bases are shared with TRBD2. V shed 4 bases and J 5 bases; nucleotides not matched to a gene: 8. Germline values: CDR1 SGHNT, CDR2 YYREEE (reference sequence). The CDR3 runs to 14 residues.

The chain combines TRBV7-6 with TRBJ2-5, with 8 positions matching TRBD2. This CDR3 spans 16 amino acids. Germline CDR1 is SGHVS and CDR2 is FNYEAQ. The trim removed 2 bases at V and 5 bases at J, leaving 10 bases unmatched. The CDR3 nucleotides are TGTGCCAGCAGCTTACGGCCAGCGGGGGTACGGGAGACCCAGTACTTC. Translating gives CASSLRPAGVRETQYF.

This chain joins TRBV24-1 and TRBJ2-1; weak D call: TRBD2 (6 bases). V lost 3 bases to trimming and J lost 8 bases, with 16 bases between them. In germline, CDR1 is KGHDR, CDR2 SFDVKD. The CDR3 extends over 15 amino acids. The CDR3: CATSDPGTGVHEQFF. CDR3 nucleotide sequence: TGTGCCACCAGTGATCCCGGGACGGGAGTACATGAGCAGTTCTTC.

The chain recombines TRBV29-1 with TRBJ2-7, with a weak D call TRBD2 (6 bases). Deletions cut 4 bases from V and 6 bases from J, with 10 bases between. In germline, CDR1 is SQVTM, CDR2 ANQGSEA. The CDR3 extends over 11 amino acids. CDR3 region: CSVVRGSEQYF. CDR3 DNA sequence: TGCAGCGTTGTTCGGGGGTCCGAGCAGTACTTC.

J is TRBJ1-1 and V is TRBV6-5, with D unresolved. V was shortened by 0 bases and J by 4 bases, with 9 bases between the two germline ends. This CDR3 has 14 residues. Per germline, CDR1 MNHEY and CDR2 SVGAGI. The CDR3 DNA sequence: TGTGCCAGCAGTTACTCGATGTGGGCCACTGAAGCTTTCTTT. Its protein is CASSYSMWATEAFF.

This clone has at least ten counts. V usage is TRBV20-1 and J usage is TRBJ2-5, with a tentative D call TRBD2 (6 bases). In germline, CDR1 is DFQATT, CDR2 SNEGSKA (reference sequence). V lost 3 bases, J lost 4 bases, and 15 bases lay in between. The CDR3 has 14 residues. The CDR3, as DNA: TGCAGTGCTAGTCGACTAGTTACTCGAGAGACCCAGTACTTC. Encoded protein: CSASRLVTRETQYF.